The present T cell receptor beta chain was sequenced within a study of T cell responses to AZD1222 COVID-19 vaccine. Study conclusions and caveats: CD4 TCRs associated with vaccination spanned spike, dominating at 160-218 and 743-854.

A remark on this clone: Its target is not known.

Assay: immunoSEQ multiplex PCR; the TCRdb copy retains only in-frame clones and omits some. This table holds around 100,000 clones, roughly 91% found once. V lost 5 bases, J lost 6 bases, and 8 bases stayed unmatched. This CDR3 comprises 15 residues. In germline, CDR1 is SGHTA, CDR2 FQGNSA. The source of this sequence is an adult in good health. This chain joins TRBV7-2 and TRBJ2-1; 9 nucleotides match TRBD2. The material sequenced was peripheral blood, taken on day 0 of AZD1222 vaccination. The CDR3 nucleotides are TGTGCCAGCAGCCCTTTAGCGGGAGCTGGCAATGAGCAGTTCTTC. Translating it yields CASSPLAGAGNEQFF.